This T cell receptor (beta chain) emerged from a study of shared clonotypes between healthy human individuals. The CDR3 is made up of 15 amino acids. Deletions cut 2 bases from V and 1 base from J, with 9 bases between. In germline, CDR1 is SGHRS, CDR2 YFSETQ. To note about this clone: What it recognizes is unknown. Different DNA sequences within this sample yield the same CDR3.

General observations from the study: Naive subsets tended to show greater estimated richness than memory subsets.

The assay was immunoSEQ multiplex PCR, and TCRdb's table has in-frame clones only and misses some. The table includes a few million clones, approximately 92% detected once. V is TRBV5-1 and J is TRBJ2-2, with no clear D. The source is a man between 18 and 35 years old in good health. Sequenced material: naive CD4+ T cells sorted from blood. Subset here: CD45RA+ positively selected. The CDR3 protein is CASSLSAGNTGELFF. CDR3 bases: TGCGCCAGCAGCTTATCAGCCGGGAACACCGGGGAGCTGTTTTTT. Combining the CDR3 with reference TRBV5-1 and TRBJ2-2 gives the whole variable domain KAGVTQTPRYLIKTRGQQVTLSCSPISGHRSVSWYQQTPGQGLQFLFEYFSETQRNKGNFPGRFSGRQFSNSRSEMNVSTLELGDSALYLCASSLSAGNTGELFFGEGSRLTVL.